This is a list of T cell receptor beta chains from one sample in a study of T cell responses to AZD1222 COVID-19 vaccine. The data were produced by immunoSEQ multiplex PCR, yet TCRdb's version contains in-frame clones alone and is incomplete. The repertoire holds roughly 200,000 clones, with roughly nine tenths as singletons. The input for sequencing was peripheral blood, taken 28 days after the second AZD1222 dose. These receptors originate from an adult who received the AZD1222 COVID-19 vaccine. The CDR3 runs from the conserved cysteine through the conserved F or W. A D gene is named only where the DNA matches it firmly.

>-|TRBJ1-2|TRBV3-1/TRBV3-2
CASSPVRGDGYTF
TGTGCCAGCAGTCCAGTCAGGGGTGATGGCTACACCTTC
>-|TRBJ1-6|TRBV12-3/TRBV12-4
CASSLALVSPLHF
TGTGCCAGCAGTTTAGCGCTAGTATCACCCCTCCACTTT
>-|TRBJ1-3|TRBV5-5
CASSLGIQGSGNTIYF
TGTGCCAGCAGCTTGGGGATACAGGGCTCTGGAAACACCATATATTTT
>TRBD1|TRBJ1-6|TRBV18
CASSPVGQYNSPLHF
TGTGCCAGCTCACCAGTGGGACAGTATAATTCACCCCTCCACTTT
>-|TRBJ2-3|TRBV5-4
CASSSSGGARDTQYF
TGTGCCAGCAGCTCGAGTGGGGGGGCCAGAGATACGCAGTATTTT
>-|TRBJ1-5|TRBV7-2
CASSTDRQSPNQPQHF
TGTGCCAGCAGCACAGACAGGCAGTCCCCCAATCAGCCCCAGCATTTT
>TRBD1|TRBJ1-5|TRBV5-8
CASSAGQGFNQPQHF
TGTGCCAGCAGCGCCGGACAGGGTTTCAATCAGCCCCAGCATTTT
>-|TRBJ1-1|TRBV5-4
CASSLFIGTEAFF
TGTGCCAGCAGCTTGTTCATCGGTACTGAAGCTTTCTTT
>TRBD1|TRBJ2-7|TRBV5-1
CASSRDRTSYEQYF
TGCGCCAGCAGCCGGGACAGGACCTCCTACGAGCAGTACTTC
>-|TRBJ1-2|TRBV30
CAWNRNYGYTF
TGTGCCTGGAACCGGAACTATGGCTACACCTTC
>-|TRBJ2-7|TRBV7-2
CASSLAIGGYEQYF
TGTGCCAGCAGCTTAGCGATAGGGGGCTACGAGCAGTACTTC
>-|TRBJ1-4|TRBV19
CASSPWKGREKLFF
TGTGCCAGTAGTCCGTGGAAAGGGCGTGAAAAACTGTTTTTT
>TRBD1|TRBJ1-2|TRBV4-1
CASSLGQGAYGYTF
TGCGCCAGCAGCCTCGGACAGGGGGCTTATGGCTACACCTTC
>-|TRBJ1-2|TRBV7-9
CASSSYPTTNYGYTF
TGTGCCAGCAGCTCTTACCCGACGACCAACTATGGCTACACCTTC